Listed here are 3 T cell receptor beta chains from one sample, sequenced in a study of cytomegalovirus exposure and HLA in healthy donors (dated by TCRdb to the late 2010s). Preparation of the library involved the immunoSEQ multiplex PCR assay. For the multiplex PCR, a mixture combining 60 forward primers for TCR Vbeta segments and 13 reverse primers for TCR Jbeta segments was used. Drawn from immuneACCESS, this table holds only the in-frame rearrangements with V and J called that TCRdb kept. Clones are partly lost; checked studies trace under half to an unresolved V gene and leave the rest unexplained. Recorded for this sample are about 150,000 clones; approximately 81% of them occurred a single time. Of the sample, 1% falls within the top ten clones. Sequenced input: PBMCs. Every receptor here comes from a boy aged 2 to 9 in good health and CMV-seronegative.

This clone was found once. The genes are TRBV30 and TRBJ2-5; the D gene is possibly TRBD2 (6 bases). Per the germline V gene, CDR1 is GTSNPN and CDR2 is SVGIG (reference sequence). CDR3 size: 14 residues. V lost 0 bases and J 5 bases, leaving 13 bases between the germline ends. This CDR3 is CAWSVRGFKETQYF. The CDR3 DNA reads as TGTGCCTGGAGTGTACGGGGGTTTAAGGAGACCCAGTACTTC.

V usage is TRBV12-5 and J usage is TRBJ1-5, with D perhaps matching TRBD1 (6 bases). Trimming removed 3 bases at V and 2 bases at J, with 23 bases between. Germline CDR1 LGHNT, CDR2 FRNRAP. This CDR3 region has 19 residues. As DNA, the CDR3 is TGTGCTAGTGGTTTTCCTTGGGACACGAGGGAGATTGGCAATCAGCCCCAGCATTTT. Translated, it gives CASGFPWDTREIGNQPQHF.

This clone has a single count. The CDR3 reads CASSPTSGTTDTQYF. The CDR3 coding sequence is TGTGCCAGCTCACCGACTAGCGGGACCACAGATACGCAGTATTTT. The V gene is TRBV18, the J gene TRBJ2-3; 11 bases fit TRBD2. The V gene end was trimmed by 3 bases and the J gene end by 2 bases; junction bases not matched to a gene: 1. This CDR3 comprises 15 residues. Germline V gene sequence: CDR1 KGHSH, CDR2 LQKENI.